This T cell receptor (beta chain) was recovered during a study of T cell responses to AZD1222 COVID-19 vaccine. General study points: Of spike-specific TCRs, nearly half reportedly target regions left unmutated in variants. CD4 TCRs linked to vaccination spanned spike, dominating at 160-218 and 743-854.

As to this clone: The antigen is not known.

Some clones are missing from TCRdb's copy, which holds only in-frame ones; the method was immunoSEQ multiplex PCR. The repertoire holds about 140,000 clones, with about 93% as singletons. Germline V gene lookup returns CDR1 GTSNPN and CDR2 SVGIG (reference sequence). This CDR3 region has 13 residues. V was shortened by 0 bases and J by 0 bases, with 5 bases between the two germline ends. The TCR comes from an adult who received the AZD1222 COVID-19 vaccine. The sample in question was peripheral blood, obtained 28 days after the second AZD1222 dose. This rearrangement joins TRBV30 to TRBJ1-1, with D tentatively TRBD1 (5 bases). CDR3 amino acids: CAWSVGVNTEAFF. The CDR3 bases are TGTGCCTGGAGTGTGGGGGTGAACACTGAAGCTTTCTTT.